One and the same sample provided the 11 T cell receptor beta chains below, sequenced in a study of T cells in Graves' hyperthyroidism and ophthalmopathy. The CDR3 regions of TCR beta were amplified from RNA transcripts. First-round RT-PCR of the TCR CDR3 relied on the HTBI primer set. TCRdb redid the calling of the multiplex PCR reads with MiXCR, one entry per CDR3 protein. The sample consists of more than 500,000 distinct CDR3 sequences, 15% to 20% of them appearing once. Material: blood. The receptors were gathered from a young woman with Graves' hyperthyroidism.

The rearrangement joins TRBV4-2 to TRBJ2-5; 9 bases line up with TRBD2. Losses at the gene ends were 4 bases for V and 2 bases for J; bases not matched to a gene: 11. The CDR3 has 17 amino acids. Looked up from germline, CDR1 is LGHNA and CDR2 is YNFKEQ. The CDR3 here is CASSRSPGLAYQETQYF. CDR3 sequence (DNA): TGTGCCAGCAGCCGGTCTCCGGGACTAGCATATCAAGAGACCCAGTACTTC.

At least ten counts were recorded for this clonotype. The rearrangement links TRBV28 to TRBJ2-3, with D possibly being TRBD2 (5 bases). The CDR3 spans 14 residues. Trimming left V 7 bases short and J 9 bases short, with 20 bases between. Germline CDR1 MDHEN, CDR2 SYDVKM. CDR3 nucleotides: TGTGCCAGCATGGTAAGCGGAGCCCCGAGGACGCAGTATTTT. Protein product: CASMVSGAPRTQYF.

This chain uses TRBV2 with TRBJ1-3; D is unclear. The V gene lost 6 bases and the J gene lost 15 bases, with 18 bases spanning the gap. Germline V gene sequence: CDR1 SNHLY, CDR2 FYNNEI. This CDR3 contains 12 residues. The CDR3 loop is CASSAEGGPTYF. Here the CDR3 DNA reads TGTGCCAGCAGCGCTGAGGGAGGCCCAACATATTTT.

The chain has TRBV12-3 or TRBV12-4 and TRBJ1-5; TRBD1 matches 7 bases. J lost 2 bases, V lost 6 bases, and 7 bases had no gene match. The CDR3 extends over 15 amino acids. CDR3 residues: CASRTKGAGNQPQHF. The CDR3 nucleotides read TGTGCCAGCAGAACAAAGGGGGCGGGCAATCAGCCCCAGCATTTT.

This clonotype has at least ten counts. The V and J genes are TRBV2 and TRBJ2-3, with TRBD2 identical over 11 bases. The germline V gene encodes CDR1 SNHLY and CDR2 FYNNEI. The V gene end was trimmed by 3 bases and the J gene end by 0 bases; junction bases not matched to a gene: 2. The CDR3 has 16 residues. The CDR3 DNA is TGTGCCAGCAGTGATAGCGGGAGGGGAAGCACAGATACGCAGTATTTT. It translates to CASSDSGRGSTDTQYF.

This clonotype was seen many times. The chain joins TRBV7-9 to TRBJ2-7; D perhaps matches TRBD1 (5 bases). Germline CDR1 and CDR2: SEHNR and FQNEAQ (reference sequence). The CDR3 extends over 14 amino acids. The ends were cut back, 1 base at V and 4 bases at J, with 11 bases in the middle. CDR3 nucleotides: TGTGCCAGCAGCTTAGGGGGCGCGATGTACGAGCAGTACTTC. Residues: CASSLGGAMYEQYF.

The chain carries TRBV19 and TRBJ2-3, with 7 bases matching TRBD2. There are 14 residues in the CDR3. Germline V lookup: CDR1 LNHDA, CDR2 SQIVND (reference sequence). The V and J ends lost 5 bases and 5 bases, in that order; junction bases with no gene match: 7. The CDR3, as DNA: TGTGCCAGTAGTCTGGCGGGAGTGTTAGATACGCAGTATTTT. Protein: CASSLAGVLDTQYF.

This clonotype came up a few times. A clone one base away is much larger, so this may be a read error. In DNA form, the CDR3 reads TGTGCCAGCAGTGAATACAGCACAGATACGCAGTATTTT. It codes for CASSEYSTDTQYF. The chain carries TRBV2 and TRBJ2-3; D is undetermined. The CDR3 totals 13 residues. CDR1 and CDR2 from the germline V gene are SNHLY and FYNNEI. Trimming cost V 2 bases and J 0 bases, with 3 bases left between them.

The table lists this clonotype with many counts. The V gene is TRBV4-3, the J gene TRBJ2-7, with TRBD2 matching over 10 bases. The V gene end was trimmed by 0 bases and the J gene end by 2 bases; junction bases not matched to a gene: 4. The CDR3 is made up of 16 amino acids. Germline V gene data show CDR1 as LGHNA and CDR2 as YSLEER. The CDR3: CASSQDRLAGAYEQYF. The CDR3 nucleotides read TGCGCCAGCAGCCAAGATCGGCTAGCGGGAGCCTACGAGCAGTACTTC.

This clonotype has only a few counts. A read error is possible here, since a much larger clone lies one base away. The gene calls are TRBV11-2 and TRBJ2-1; 11 bases are shared with TRBD2. Near its end, the DNA agrees better with TRBJ2-7, so the J call may be wrong. The CDR3 runs to 15 residues. Germline lookup yields CDR1 SGHAT and CDR2 FQNNGV. The CDR3 DNA is TGTGCCAGCAGCTTAGGACTAGCGGGAACCAATGAGCAGTACTTC. Translating it yields CASSLGLAGTNEQYF.

The table lists this clonotype with a few counts. The chain links TRBV7-3 to TRBJ2-2; D call uncertain. Germline V gene data show CDR1 as SGHTA and CDR2 as FQGTGA. The germline V and J ends were trimmed by 3 bases and 6 bases, with 11 bases remaining between them. The CDR3 consists of 14 residues. The CDR3 is CASSFLRNSGELFF. DNA for the CDR3: TGTGCCAGCAGCTTTTTACGTAACTCCGGGGAGCTGTTTTTT.